The 6 T cell receptor beta chains given below trace back to one sample, sequenced in a study of cytomegalovirus exposure and HLA in healthy donors (dated 2017 in TCRdb). Library creation used the immunoSEQ multiplex PCR assay. For the multiplex PCR, a mixture combining 60 forward primers for TCR Vbeta segments and 13 reverse primers for TCR Jbeta segments was used. TCRdb provides this immuneACCESS table in a form limited to in-frame rearrangements. Some clones are lacking; in checked studies, under half of them reflect an unresolved V gene, and why the rest are absent is not known. The sample table lists 130,000 or so clones, approximately 79% of them with a count of one. The top ten clones comprise 4.3% of the sample. Sequencing was carried out using PBMCs. These receptors came from a man aged 18 to 30 in good health and CMV-seropositive.

This chain links TRBV7-9 with TRBJ2-7, with D perhaps TRBD2 (7 bases). The CDR3 has 15 residues. Trimming removed 0 bases from V and 7 bases from J, with 16 bases in between. CDR1 and CDR2 from the germline V gene are SEHNR and FQNEAQ (reference sequence). CDR3 region: CASSLAMAGAGEQYF. The DNA of the CDR3 is TGTGCCAGCAGCTTAGCAATGGCGGGGGCAGGGGAGCAGTACTTC.

In this sample, this clone turned up once. This chain connects TRBV28 to TRBJ1-2; 7 bases align to TRBD1. The CDR3 extends over 14 amino acids. CDR1 MDHEN and CDR2 SYDVKM come from the germline V gene. J gave up 5 bases and V 3 bases, and 6 bases lay outside the gene matches. CDR3: CASSLVGGGYGYTF. CDR3 coding DNA: TGTGCCAGCAGTTTGGTAGGGGGCGGGTATGGCTACACCTTC.

This sequence joins TRBV5-1 and TRBJ2-1, with 10 bases matching TRBD1. In germline, CDR1 is SGHRS, CDR2 YFSETQ. V shed 4 bases, J shed 11 bases, and the junction held 6 bases outside the gene matches. This CDR3 comprises 13 residues. The CDR3 bases are TGCGCCAGCAGCGCCCGACAGGGGGCGAAGCAGTTCTTC. Its protein product is CASSARQGAKQFF.

This rearrangement joins TRBV29-1 to TRBJ2-2, with 11 positions matching TRBD2. CDR1 is SQVTM, CDR2 ANQGSEA, per germline. The length of the CDR3 is 17 residues. J was trimmed by 2 bases and V by 7 bases; bases with no gene match: 12. CDR3 in DNA: TGCAGCGCCCCGACCGGGACTAGCGGAGCTAACACCGGGGAGCTGTTTTTT. Translating gives CSAPTGTSGANTGELFF.

The chain employs TRBV5-1 and TRBJ1-4; no clear D. CDR3 size: 13 residues. Germline values: CDR1 SGHRS, CDR2 YFSETQ. Between the trimmed V and J ends, which lost 4 bases and 7 bases, there was a span of 11 bases. This chain's CDR3 is CASSRIGGEKLFF. The CDR3 DNA reads TGCGCCAGCAGCCGGATCGGCGGTGAAAAACTGTTTTTT.

This clone was seen more than once but under ten times. The rearrangement links TRBV19 to TRBJ2-2, with D perhaps matching TRBD2 (6 bases). Trimming removed 4 bases from V and 6 bases from J, with 15 bases in between. The CDR3 length is 15 residues. The germline gives CDR1 LNHDA, CDR2 SQIVND (reference sequence). CDR3 coding DNA: TGTGCCAGTAGTAGGGGGGACCCCCTGGCCGGGGAGCTGTTTTTT. Translating it yields CASSRGDPLAGELFF.